Following are 8 T cell receptor beta chains from one sample sequenced in a study of control samples from healthy donors and cancer patients. Produced via immunoSEQ multiplex PCR; TCRdb's table is partial and in-frame only. The data hold about 130,000 clones, with nearly 90% observed a single time. Sequenced input: PBMCs. These TCRs come from a man aged 50-59 years with head and neck cancer.

The chain joins TRBV7-2 to TRBJ1-2; a possible D gene is TRBD1 (5 bases). V was trimmed by 1 base and J by 5 bases, leaving 8 bases between them. Germline lookup yields CDR1 SGHTA and CDR2 FQGNSA. The CDR3 has 13 residues. The CDR3 region is CASSLGQGYGYTF. CDR3 nucleotides: TGTGCCAGCAGCTTAGGGCAGGGATATGGCTACACCTTC. Based on the CDR3 plus reference TRBV7-2 and TRBJ1-2, the full variable domain is GAGVSQSPSNKVTEKGKDVELRCDPISGHTALYWYRQSLGQGLEFLIYFQGNSAPDKSGLPSDRFSAERTGGSVSTLTIQRTQQEDSAVYLCASSLGQGYGYTFGSGTRLTVV.

V is TRBV2 and J is TRBJ1-1, with D hard to call. This CDR3 has 13 amino acids. Germline CDR1 is SNHLY and CDR2 is FYNNEI. The V gene lost 7 bases and the J gene lost 7 bases, with 16 bases spanning the gap. The CDR3 DNA sequence: TGTGCCAGCAATCAGGACGAGCTCGGTGAAGCTTTCTTT. Encoded protein: CASNQDELGEAFF.

The rearrangement uses TRBV28 and TRBJ2-7; D not certain. Germline V gene lookup returns CDR1 MDHEN and CDR2 SYDVKM. The CDR3 has 14 amino acids. The V end was cut by 3 bases, the J end by 3 bases, with 12 bases between. CDR3 sequence (DNA): TGTGCCAGCAGTTTGGGAAGAATGGGCTACGAGCAGTACTTC. Translation: CASSLGRMGYEQYF.

The J gene is TRBJ2-1, the V gene TRBV28; D uncertain. Germline CDR1 is MDHEN and CDR2 is SYDVKM. The CDR3 extends over 15 amino acids. V lost 3 bases and J 2 bases, leaving 11 bases between the germline ends. The CDR3 DNA follows: TGTGCCAGCAGTTTGGCCCCCCCTACCTACAATGAGCAGTTCTTC. It specifies CASSLAPPTYNEQFF. Drawing the rest from reference TRBV28 and TRBJ2-1, the complete variable domain is DVKVTQSSRYLVKRTGEKVFLECVQDMDHENMFWYRQDPGLGLRLIYFSYDVKMKEKGDIPEGYSVSREKKERFSLILESASTNQTSMYLCASSLAPPTYNEQFFGPGTRLTVL.

The chain is built from TRBV19 and TRBJ2-2, with 9 bases aligning to TRBD1. Germline CDR1 and CDR2: LNHDA and SQIVND (reference sequence). Germline trimming cut 9 bases from V and 8 bases from J; bases unmatched to any gene: 19. The CDR3 covers 17 residues. The CDR3 protein is CASSYSRTGAVRGELFF. CDR3 sequence (DNA): TGTGCCAGCTCCTACAGCCGGACAGGGGCTGTTCGTGGGGAGCTGTTTTTT.

The rearrangement links TRBV29-1 to TRBJ1-2, with D unclear. The ends were cut back, 6 bases at V and 8 bases at J, with 13 bases in the middle. Germline values: CDR1 SQVTM, CDR2 ANQGSEA. The CDR3 has 11 residues. The CDR3 protein is CSVPRIGGYTF. CDR3 nucleotide sequence: TGCAGCGTGCCCCGTATAGGGGGCTACACCTTC.

This clone showed up just once. The chain is built from TRBV11-2 and TRBJ2-1, with 9 bases lining up with TRBD2. Germline CDR1 is SGHAT and CDR2 is FQNNGV. The CDR3 is 15 residues long. The ends lost 5 bases at V and 9 bases at J; junction bases unmatched: 11. The chain's CDR3 is CASSHLTQRGAEQFF. DNA of the CDR3: TGTGCCAGCAGCCACCTTACCCAGCGGGGGGCTGAGCAGTTCTTC.

This clone was seen once. This sequence joins TRBV28 and TRBJ2-7, with D perhaps matching TRBD2 (7 bases). The V end was cut by 6 bases, the J end by 3 bases, with 18 bases between. This CDR3 spans 15 amino acids. Looked up from germline, CDR1 is MDHEN and CDR2 is SYDVKM. CDR3 nucleotides: TGTGCCAGCAGCCCACGGGGGGCTGGGCGCTACGAGCAGTACTTC. Protein product: CASSPRGAGRYEQYF.